The present T cell receptor (beta chain) was sequenced within a study of T cells in Graves' hyperthyroidism and ophthalmopathy. There were TCR beta CDR3 regions amplified from RNA transcripts. The TCR CDR3 first-round RT-PCR relied on the HTBI primer set. TCRdb processed the multiplex PCR reads anew with MiXCR; each CDR3 protein has one entry. This sample carries about 380,000 distinct CDR3 sequences, less than 20% of them seen once, and the ten largest clones take over 35%. Trimming took 2 bases from V and 6 from J; bases not matched to a gene: 4. The length of the CDR3 is 14 residues. Germline V gene sequence: CDR1 MNHGY, CDR2 SVAAGI.

This clonotype was sampled from a man between 18 and 29 years old with Graves' ophthalmopathy. The sequenced sample was blood. The genes are TRBV6-9 and TRBJ2-1; 7 positions agree with TRBD2. For the CDR3, the DNA is TGTGCCAGCAGTTATGAGCGGGGCGTCAATGAGCAGTTCTTC. Translation: CASSYERGVNEQFF.